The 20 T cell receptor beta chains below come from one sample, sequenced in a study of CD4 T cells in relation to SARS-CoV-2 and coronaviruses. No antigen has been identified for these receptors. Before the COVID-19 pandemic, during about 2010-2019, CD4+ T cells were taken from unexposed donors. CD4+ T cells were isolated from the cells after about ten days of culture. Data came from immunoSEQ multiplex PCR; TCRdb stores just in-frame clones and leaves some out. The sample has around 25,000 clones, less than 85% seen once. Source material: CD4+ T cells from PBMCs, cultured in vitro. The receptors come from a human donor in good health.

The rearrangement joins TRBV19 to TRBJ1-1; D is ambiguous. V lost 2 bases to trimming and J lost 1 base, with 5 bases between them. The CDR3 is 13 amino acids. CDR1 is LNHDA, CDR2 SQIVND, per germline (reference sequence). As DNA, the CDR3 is TGTGCCAGTAGTATAAGACAGAACACTGAAGCTTTCTTT. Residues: CASSIRQNTEAFF.

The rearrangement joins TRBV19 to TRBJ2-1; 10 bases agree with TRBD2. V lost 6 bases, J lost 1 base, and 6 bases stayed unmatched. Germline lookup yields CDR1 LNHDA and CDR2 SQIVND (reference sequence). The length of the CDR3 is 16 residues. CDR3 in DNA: TGTGCCAGTAGGTCTAGCGGGAGTACGTCCTACAATGAGCAGTTCTTC. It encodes CASRSSGSTSYNEQFF. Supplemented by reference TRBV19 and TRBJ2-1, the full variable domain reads DGGITQSPKYLFRKEGQNVTLSCEQNLNHDAMYWYRQDPGQGLRLIYYSQIVNDFQKGDIAEGYSVSREKKESFPLTVTSAQKNPTAFYLCASRSSGSTSYNEQFFGPGTRLTVL.

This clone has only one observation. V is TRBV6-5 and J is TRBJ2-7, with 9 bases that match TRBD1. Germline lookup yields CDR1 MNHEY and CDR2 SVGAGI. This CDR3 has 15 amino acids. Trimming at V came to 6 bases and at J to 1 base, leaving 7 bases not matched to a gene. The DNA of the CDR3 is TGTGCCAGCAGCTATGCGGGACAGGGATCCTACGAGCAGTACTTC. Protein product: CASSYAGQGSYEQYF.

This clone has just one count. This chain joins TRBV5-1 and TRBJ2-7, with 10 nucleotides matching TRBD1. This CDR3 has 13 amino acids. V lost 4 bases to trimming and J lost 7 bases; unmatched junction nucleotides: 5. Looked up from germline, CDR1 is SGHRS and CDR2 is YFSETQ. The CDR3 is CASSIPGQGEQYF. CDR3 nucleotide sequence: TGCGCCAGCAGCATACCGGGACAGGGGGAGCAGTACTTC. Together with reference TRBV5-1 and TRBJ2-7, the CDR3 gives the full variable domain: KAGVTQTPRYLIKTRGQQVTLSCSPISGHRSVSWYQQTPGQGLQFLFEYFSETQRNKGNFPGRFSGRQFSNSRSEMNVSTLELGDSALYLCASSIPGQGEQYFGPGTRLTVT.

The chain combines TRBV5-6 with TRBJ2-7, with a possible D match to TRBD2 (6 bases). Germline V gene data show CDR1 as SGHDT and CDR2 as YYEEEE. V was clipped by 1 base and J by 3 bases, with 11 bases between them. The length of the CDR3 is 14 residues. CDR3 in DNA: TGTGCCAGCAGCTTGCGTTTCGGGGGCTACGAGCAGTACTTC. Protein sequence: CASSLRFGGYEQYF. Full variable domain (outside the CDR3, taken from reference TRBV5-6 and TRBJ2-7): DAGVTQSPTHLIKTRGQQVTLRCSPKSGHDTVSWYQQALGQGPQFIFQYYEEEERQRGNFPDRFSGHQFPNYSSELNVNALLLGDSALYLCASSLRFGGYEQYFGPGTRLTVT.

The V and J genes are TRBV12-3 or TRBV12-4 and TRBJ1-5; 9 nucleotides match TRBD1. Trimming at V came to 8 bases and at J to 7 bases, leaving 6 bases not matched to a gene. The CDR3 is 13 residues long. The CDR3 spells CASRTGVYQPQHF. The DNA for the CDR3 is TGTGCCAGCCGGACAGGGGTATACCAGCCCCAGCATTTT.

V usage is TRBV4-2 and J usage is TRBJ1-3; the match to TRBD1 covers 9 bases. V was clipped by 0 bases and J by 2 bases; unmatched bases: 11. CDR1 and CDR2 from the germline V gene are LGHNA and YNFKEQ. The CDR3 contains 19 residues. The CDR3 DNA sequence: TGTGCCAGCAGCCAAGATGGGATGTGGACAGGGGAGGCTGGAAACACCATATATTTT. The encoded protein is CASSQDGMWTGEAGNTIYF.

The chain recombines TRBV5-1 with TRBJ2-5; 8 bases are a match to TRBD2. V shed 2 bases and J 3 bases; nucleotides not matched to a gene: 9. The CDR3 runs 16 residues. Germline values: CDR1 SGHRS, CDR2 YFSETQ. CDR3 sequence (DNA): TGCGCCAGCAGCTTAGAGGGTAGCGGGATGGAAGAGACCCAGTACTTC. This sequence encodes CASSLEGSGMEETQYF.

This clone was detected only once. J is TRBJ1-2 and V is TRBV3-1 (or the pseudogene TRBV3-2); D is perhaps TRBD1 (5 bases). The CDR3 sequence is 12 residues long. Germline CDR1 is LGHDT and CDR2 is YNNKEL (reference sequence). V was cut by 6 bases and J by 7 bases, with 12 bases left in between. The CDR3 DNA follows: TGTGCCAGCAGGGGGGGGAATACTGGCTACACCTTC. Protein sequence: CASRGGNTGYTF.

Written as DNA, the CDR3 is TGCAGTGCTAGTCGGGAGGGCACAGATACGCAGTATTTT. The encoded protein is CSASREGTDTQYF. The chain uses TRBV20-1 and TRBJ2-3; 7 nucleotides align to TRBD2. Losses at the gene ends were 3 bases for V and 1 base for J; bases not matched to a gene: 1. Looked up from germline, CDR1 is DFQATT and CDR2 is SNEGSKA (reference sequence). The CDR3 runs 13 residues.

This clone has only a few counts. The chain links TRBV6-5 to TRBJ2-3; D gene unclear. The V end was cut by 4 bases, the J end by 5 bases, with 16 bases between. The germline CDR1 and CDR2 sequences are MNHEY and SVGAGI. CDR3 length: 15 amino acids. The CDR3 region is CASSSTTLDGDTQYF. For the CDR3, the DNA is TGTGCCAGCAGTTCCACGACGTTGGATGGAGATACGCAGTATTTT.

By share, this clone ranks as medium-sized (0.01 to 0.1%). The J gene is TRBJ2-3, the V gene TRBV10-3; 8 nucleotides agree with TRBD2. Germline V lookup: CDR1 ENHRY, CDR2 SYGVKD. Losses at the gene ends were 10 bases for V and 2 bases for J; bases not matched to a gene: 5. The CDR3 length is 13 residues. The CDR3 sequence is CATIGLATDTQYF. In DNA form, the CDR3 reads TGTGCCACCATTGGACTAGCCACAGATACGCAGTATTTT.

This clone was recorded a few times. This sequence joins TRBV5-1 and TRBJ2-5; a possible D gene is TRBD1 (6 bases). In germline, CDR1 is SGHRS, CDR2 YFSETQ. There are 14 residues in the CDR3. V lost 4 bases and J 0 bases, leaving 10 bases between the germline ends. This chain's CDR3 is CASSGGQYQETQYF. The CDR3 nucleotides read TGCGCCAGCAGCGGAGGACAGTACCAAGAGACCCAGTACTTC.

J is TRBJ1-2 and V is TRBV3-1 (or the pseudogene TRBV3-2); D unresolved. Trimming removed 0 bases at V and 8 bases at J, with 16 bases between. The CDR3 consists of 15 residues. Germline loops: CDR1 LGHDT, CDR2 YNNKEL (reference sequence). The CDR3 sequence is CASSQEGGRVGGYTF. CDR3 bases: TGTGCCAGCAGCCAAGAAGGTGGGAGGGTAGGGGGCTACACCTTC.

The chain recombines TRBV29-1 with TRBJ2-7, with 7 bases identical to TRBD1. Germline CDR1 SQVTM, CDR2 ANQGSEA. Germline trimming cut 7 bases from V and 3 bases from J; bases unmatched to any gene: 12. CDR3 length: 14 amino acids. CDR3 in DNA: TGCAGCGCCGCGGCGTCCGGACAGGTCTACGAGCAGTACTTC. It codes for CSAAASGQVYEQYF.

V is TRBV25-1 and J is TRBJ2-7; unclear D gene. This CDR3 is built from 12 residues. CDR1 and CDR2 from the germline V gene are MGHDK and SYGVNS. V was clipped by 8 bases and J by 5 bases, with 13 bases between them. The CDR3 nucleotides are TGTGCCAGCCGGTCCGGGTACCACGAGCAGTACTTC. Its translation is CASRSGYHEQYF.

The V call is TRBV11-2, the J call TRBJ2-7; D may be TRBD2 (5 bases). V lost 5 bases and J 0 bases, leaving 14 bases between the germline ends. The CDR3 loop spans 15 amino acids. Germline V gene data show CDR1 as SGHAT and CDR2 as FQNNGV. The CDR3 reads CASSLQGSSSYEQYF. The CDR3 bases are TGTGCCAGCAGCCTTCAAGGGAGCAGCTCCTACGAGCAGTACTTC. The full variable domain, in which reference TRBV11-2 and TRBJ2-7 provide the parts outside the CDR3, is EAGVAQSPRYKIIEKRQSVAFWCNPISGHATLYWYQQILGQGPKLLIQFQNNGVVDDSQLPKDRFSAERLKGVDSTLKIQPAKLEDSAVYLCASSLQGSSSYEQYFGPGTRLTVT.

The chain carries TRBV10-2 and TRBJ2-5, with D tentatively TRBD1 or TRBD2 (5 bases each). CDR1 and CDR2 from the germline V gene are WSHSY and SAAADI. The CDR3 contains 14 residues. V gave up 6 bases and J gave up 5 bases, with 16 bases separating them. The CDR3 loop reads CASRTGTVGETQYF. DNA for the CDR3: TGCGCCAGCAGGACCGGGACGGTTGGTGAGACCCAGTACTTC.

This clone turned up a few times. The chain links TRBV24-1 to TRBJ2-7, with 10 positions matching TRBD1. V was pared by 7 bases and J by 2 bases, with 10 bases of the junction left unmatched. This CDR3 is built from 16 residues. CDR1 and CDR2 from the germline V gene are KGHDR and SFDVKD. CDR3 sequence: CATSQHPGQGTYEQYF. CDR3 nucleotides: TGTGCCACCAGCCAACATCCGGGACAGGGGACCTACGAGCAGTACTTC.

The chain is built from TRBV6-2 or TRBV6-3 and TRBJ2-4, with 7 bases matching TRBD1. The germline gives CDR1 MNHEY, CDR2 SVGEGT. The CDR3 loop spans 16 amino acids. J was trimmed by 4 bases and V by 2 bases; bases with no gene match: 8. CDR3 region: CASSYPRSGQKNIQYF. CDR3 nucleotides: TGTGCCAGCAGTTACCCAAGATCGGGACAGAAAAACATTCAGTACTTC.